This is a list of T cell receptor beta chains from one sample in a study of identical twins. One entry per CDR3 protein, called by TCRdb with MiXCR from the 5' RACE reads. Counted here are under 800,000 distinct CDR3 sequences, approximately 22% occurring once; the ten biggest clones make up about 4.3%. This sample was also put to use in a study of T cells expressing NK-cell markers.

The sequenced material came from PBMCs. Receptor source: a woman aged 18-30 years in good health. Both conserved end residues are part of each CDR3. D genes are given only for firm matches. Where a row states a size, it is once, few, many or the class of an expanded clone; other rows omit it.

clone_size: .; v_call: TRBV6-1; cdr3_length: 16; d_call: TRBD1; j_call: TRBJ2-1; cdr3_aa: CASRRTGTTPYNEQFF; cdr3_nt: TGTGCCAGCAGGAGGACAGGGACGACGCCCTACAATGAGCAGTTCTTC
clone_size: many; v_call: TRBV27; cdr3_length: 14; d_call: .; j_call: TRBJ2-1; cdr3_aa: CASSFLGRDNEQFF; cdr3_nt: TGTGCCAGCAGCTTTCTGGGCCGGGACAATGAGCAGTTCTTC
clone_size: many; v_call: TRBV20-1; cdr3_length: 16; d_call: TRBD2; j_call: TRBJ2-3; cdr3_aa: CSAPPAIAGSTDTQYF; cdr3_nt: TGCAGTGCTCCGCCCGCTATAGCGGGTAGCACAGATACGCAGTATTTT
clone_size: .; v_call: TRBV7-3; cdr3_length: 15; d_call: .; j_call: TRBJ2-1; cdr3_aa: CASSLPENSYNEQFF; cdr3_nt: TGTGCCAGCAGCTTACCGGAGAACTCCTACAATGAGCAGTTCTTC
clone_size: .; v_call: TRBV10-3; cdr3_length: 14; d_call: .; j_call: TRBJ2-2; cdr3_aa: CAISETRGTGELFF; cdr3_nt: TGTGCCATCAGTGAAACGCGGGGCACCGGGGAGCTGTTTTTT
clone_size: .; v_call: TRBV29-1; cdr3_length: 11; d_call: TRBD1; j_call: TRBJ1-2; cdr3_aa: CSVQGAQGYTF; cdr3_nt: TGCAGCGTTCAGGGGGCGCAGGGCTACACCTTC
clone_size: once; v_call: TRBV20-1; cdr3_length: 12; d_call: TRBD1; j_call: TRBJ2-7; cdr3_aa: CSATGAPYEQYF; cdr3_nt: TGCAGTGCGACAGGGGCCCCCTACGAGCAGTACTTC
clone_size: .; v_call: TRBV12-3/TRBV12-4; cdr3_length: 12; d_call: .; j_call: TRBJ1-1; cdr3_aa: CASSARGDEAFF; cdr3_nt: TGTGCCAGCAGTGCGCGGGGGGACGAAGCTTTCTTT
clone_size: few; v_call: TRBV18; cdr3_length: 17; d_call: TRBD1; j_call: TRBJ2-1; cdr3_aa: CASSPRQQGVTYNEQFF; cdr3_nt: TGTGCCAGCTCACCACGCCAACAGGGGGTAACATACAATGAGCAGTTCTTC
clone_size: few; v_call: TRBV6-1; cdr3_length: 14; d_call: .; j_call: TRBJ2-7; cdr3_aa: CASRKAMGYYEQYF; cdr3_nt: TGTGCCAGCCGAAAAGCCATGGGATACTACGAGCAGTACTTC
clone_size: .; v_call: TRBV7-2; cdr3_length: 15; d_call: .; j_call: TRBJ1-3; cdr3_aa: CASSLGGIGGNTIYF; cdr3_nt: TGTGCCAGCAGCCTAGGGGGAATTGGTGGAAACACCATATATTTT
clone_size: .; v_call: TRBV2; cdr3_length: 13; d_call: .; j_call: TRBJ2-1; cdr3_aa: CASRGYVPNEQFF; cdr3_nt: TGTGCCAGCAGAGGCTATGTACCCAATGAGCAGTTCTTC
clone_size: .; v_call: TRBV15; cdr3_length: 16; d_call: TRBD2; j_call: TRBJ2-7; cdr3_aa: CATSPHQRGSSYEQYF; cdr3_nt: TGTGCCACCAGCCCTCATCAGCGGGGGTCCTCCTACGAGCAGTACTTC
clone_size: .; v_call: TRBV3-1; cdr3_length: 14; d_call: .; j_call: TRBJ1-6; cdr3_aa: CASSQNPMGTPLHF; cdr3_nt: TGTGCCAGCAGCCAAAACCCGATGGGAACACCCCTCCACTTT
clone_size: many; v_call: TRBV11-1; cdr3_length: 18; d_call: TRBD2; j_call: TRBJ2-1; cdr3_aa: CASSLAGTSGATVNEQFF; cdr3_nt: TGTGCCAGCAGCTTAGCGGGGACTAGCGGAGCGACGGTCAATGAGCAGTTCTTC
clone_size: few; v_call: TRBV9; cdr3_length: 13; d_call: .; j_call: TRBJ2-7; cdr3_aa: CASSSGSGAEQYF; cdr3_nt: TGTGCCAGCAGCTCCGGATCGGGGGCCGAGCAGTACTTC
clone_size: few; v_call: TRBV20-1; cdr3_length: 15; d_call: .; j_call: TRBJ2-1; cdr3_aa: CSARDGGPAPNEQFF; cdr3_nt: TGCAGTGCTAGAGATGGAGGGCCCGCTCCGAATGAGCAGTTCTTC
clone_size: .; v_call: TRBV12-3/TRBV12-4; cdr3_length: 14; d_call: TRBD1; j_call: TRBJ2-7; cdr3_aa: CASRKRGRDYEQYF; cdr3_nt: TGTGCCAGCAGAAAGAGGGGGCGCGACTACGAGCAGTACTTC
clone_size: .; v_call: TRBV6-5; cdr3_length: 14; d_call: TRBD1; j_call: TRBJ2-7; cdr3_aa: CASSWGQGVHEQYF; cdr3_nt: TGTGCCAGCAGTTGGGGACAGGGCGTACACGAGCAGTACTTC
clone_size: few; v_call: TRBV5-1; cdr3_length: 13; d_call: .; j_call: TRBJ2-1; cdr3_aa: CASSVNRGFPPFF; cdr3_nt: TGCGCCAGCAGCGTAAATCGGGGGTTTCCCCCGTTCTTC
clone_size: .; v_call: TRBV6-5; cdr3_length: 15; d_call: TRBD1; j_call: TRBJ1-6; cdr3_aa: CASSYSGQGESPLHF; cdr3_nt: TGTGCCAGCAGTTACTCGGGGCAGGGGGAATCACCCCTCCACTTT
clone_size: few; v_call: TRBV5-1; cdr3_length: 16; d_call: .; j_call: TRBJ2-1; cdr3_aa: CASSLAREHVNNEQFF; cdr3_nt: TGCGCCAGCAGCTTGGCCCGGGAACACGTCAACAATGAGCAGTTCTTC
clone_size: .; v_call: TRBV30; cdr3_length: 12; d_call: .; j_call: TRBJ2-3; cdr3_aa: CAWSTTANTQYF; cdr3_nt: TGTGCCTGGAGTACGACTGCTAATACGCAGTATTTT
clone_size: few; v_call: TRBV7-9; cdr3_length: 13; d_call: .; j_call: TRBJ1-2; cdr3_aa: CASSLQTNYGYTF; cdr3_nt: TGTGCCAGCAGCTTACAGACTAACTATGGCTACACCTTC
clone_size: few; v_call: TRBV20-1; cdr3_length: 11; d_call: .; j_call: TRBJ1-1; cdr3_aa: CSARVATEAFF; cdr3_nt: TGCAGTGCTAGAGTAGCCACTGAAGCTTTCTTT
clone_size: .; v_call: TRBV7-6; cdr3_length: 13; d_call: .; j_call: TRBJ2-1; cdr3_aa: CASSLGSNNEQFF; cdr3_nt: TGTGCCAGCAGCTTAGGCAGCAACAATGAGCAGTTCTTC
clone_size: many; v_call: TRBV6-1; cdr3_length: 14; d_call: .; j_call: TRBJ1-2; cdr3_aa: CASSAGPPFYGYTF; cdr3_nt: TGTGCCAGCAGCGCCGGGCCCCCGTTCTATGGCTACACCTTC
clone_size: .; v_call: TRBV5-6; cdr3_length: 14; d_call: TRBD1; j_call: TRBJ2-5; cdr3_aa: CASSVTGTEETQYF; cdr3_nt: TGTGCCAGCAGCGTTACCGGGACAGAAGAGACCCAGTACTTC
clone_size: few; v_call: TRBV10-3; cdr3_length: 14; d_call: .; j_call: TRBJ1-2; cdr3_aa: CAISESMTYYGYTF; cdr3_nt: TGTGCCATCAGTGAGTCTATGACTTACTATGGCTACACCTTC
clone_size: .; v_call: TRBV13; cdr3_length: 19; d_call: .; j_call: TRBJ2-1; cdr3_aa: CASSLEGLRGASSYNEQFF; cdr3_nt: TGTGCCAGCAGCTTAGAGGGTCTTCGAGGGGCCAGCTCCTACAATGAGCAGTTCTTC
clone_size: .; v_call: TRBV6-4; cdr3_length: 15; d_call: TRBD2; j_call: TRBJ2-3; cdr3_aa: CASSEMAGGTDTQYF; cdr3_nt: TGTGCCAGCAGTGAAATGGCGGGGGGGACAGATACGCAGTATTTT
clone_size: few; v_call: TRBV5-1; cdr3_length: 12; d_call: .; j_call: TRBJ2-1; cdr3_aa: CASSSRDGPGCF; cdr3_nt: TGCGCCAGCAGCTCCCGGGACGGTCCCGGGTGCTTC
clone_size: many; v_call: TRBV24-1; cdr3_length: 14; d_call: .; j_call: TRBJ2-2; cdr3_aa: CATSDSGTDGELFF; cdr3_nt: TGTGCCACCAGTGATTCGGGGACGGACGGGGAGCTGTTTTTT
clone_size: .; v_call: TRBV4-2; cdr3_length: 18; d_call: TRBD1; j_call: TRBJ1-4; cdr3_aa: CASSQDPVGQGARGKLFF; cdr3_nt: TGTGCCAGCAGCCAAGATCCAGTCGGACAGGGGGCAAGAGGGAAACTGTTTTTT
clone_size: .; v_call: TRBV12-3/TRBV12-4; cdr3_length: 14; d_call: .; j_call: TRBJ2-1; cdr3_aa: CASSFMGRYNEQFF; cdr3_nt: TGTGCCAGCAGTTTTATGGGTCGCTACAATGAGCAGTTCTTC
clone_size: few; v_call: TRBV12-3/TRBV12-4; cdr3_length: 17; d_call: .; j_call: TRBJ2-1; cdr3_aa: CASRPPALPSSYNEQFF; cdr3_nt: TGTGCCAGCAGGCCCCCGGCGCTACCGAGCTCCTACAATGAGCAGTTCTTC
clone_size: .; v_call: TRBV6-5; cdr3_length: 11; d_call: .; j_call: TRBJ2-4; cdr3_aa: CASSYGEVAYF; cdr3_nt: TGTGCCAGCAGTTACGGAGAGGTCGCCTACTTC
clone_size: .; v_call: TRBV6-5; cdr3_length: 16; d_call: .; j_call: TRBJ1-2; cdr3_aa: CASSYSGFTDNYGYTF; cdr3_nt: TGTGCCAGCAGTTACTCGGGATTTACAGATAACTATGGCTACACCTTC
clone_size: .; v_call: TRBV2; cdr3_length: 12; d_call: .; j_call: TRBJ1-1; cdr3_aa: CASKTADTEAFF; cdr3_nt: TGTGCCAGCAAGACGGCCGACACTGAAGCTTTCTTT
clone_size: many; v_call: TRBV12-3/TRBV12-4; cdr3_length: 13; d_call: .; j_call: TRBJ1-6; cdr3_aa: CASSDRGNSPLHF; cdr3_nt: TGTGCCAGCAGCGACAGAGGGAATTCACCCCTCCACTTT
clone_size: few; v_call: TRBV5-6; cdr3_length: 15; d_call: .; j_call: TRBJ2-7; cdr3_aa: CASSSLGGFTYEQYF; cdr3_nt: TGTGCCAGCAGCTCCCTGGGGGGCTTTACCTACGAGCAGTACTTC
clone_size: .; v_call: TRBV10-3; cdr3_length: 16; d_call: TRBD2; j_call: TRBJ2-1; cdr3_aa: CAISEDSGGIEGEQFF; cdr3_nt: TGTGCCATCAGTGAGGATAGCGGGGGGATCGAGGGTGAGCAGTTCTTC
clone_size: few; v_call: TRBV10-1; cdr3_length: 14; d_call: .; j_call: TRBJ2-3; cdr3_aa: CASSEERSTDTQYF; cdr3_nt: TGCGCCAGCAGTGAAGAGCGGAGCACAGATACGCAGTATTTT
clone_size: .; v_call: TRBV20-1; cdr3_length: 12; d_call: TRBD1; j_call: TRBJ2-7; cdr3_aa: CSAWGQNYEQYF; cdr3_nt: TGCAGTGCCTGGGGACAGAATTACGAGCAGTACTTC
clone_size: .; v_call: TRBV10-3; cdr3_length: 12; d_call: .; j_call: TRBJ1-5; cdr3_aa: CAIQGINQPQHF; cdr3_nt: TGTGCCATACAGGGAATCAATCAGCCCCAGCATTTT
clone_size: .; v_call: TRBV7-6; cdr3_length: 16; d_call: TRBD2; j_call: TRBJ2-1; cdr3_aa: CASSPQSGGWYNEQFF; cdr3_nt: TGTGCCAGCAGCCCCCAAAGCGGGGGGTGGTACAATGAGCAGTTCTTC
clone_size: .; v_call: TRBV11-2; cdr3_length: 14; d_call: .; j_call: TRBJ2-1; cdr3_aa: CASSLGGPLVEQFF; cdr3_nt: TGTGCCAGCAGCTTAGGAGGGCCGCTAGTCGAGCAGTTCTTC
clone_size: few; v_call: TRBV7-6; cdr3_length: 17; d_call: TRBD2; j_call: TRBJ2-2; cdr3_aa: CASSLGSGTSGTGELFF; cdr3_nt: TGTGCCAGCAGCTTAGGTAGCGGGACTTCGGGCACCGGGGAGCTGTTTTTT
clone_size: .; v_call: TRBV20-1; cdr3_length: 15; d_call: TRBD2; j_call: TRBJ2-1; cdr3_aa: CSARQLAGVYNEQFF; cdr3_nt: TGCAGTGCTAGACAACTAGCGGGAGTTTACAATGAGCAGTTCTTC
clone_size: few; v_call: TRBV9; cdr3_length: 12; d_call: .; j_call: TRBJ2-1; cdr3_aa: CASSVESTTQFF; cdr3_nt: TGTGCCAGCAGCGTAGAGAGTACAACGCAGTTCTTC